The clone carrying this TCR beta chain was seen a handful of times. Its antigen is unknown. The germline CDR1 and CDR2 sequences are DFQATT and SNEGSKA (reference sequence). This CDR3 is built from 16 residues. V was shortened by 1 base and J by 4 bases, with 20 bases between the two germline ends. The sample belongs to a study of CD8 T cells in ankylosing spondylitis. Molecular-barcoded quantitative 5'-RACE produced these TCR beta libraries. Via MiXCR, TCRdb re-called the 5' RACE reads, giving one row per CDR3 protein. Of hundreds of thousands of distinct CDR3 sequences in the sample, approximately 20% were seen once. Findings and caveats of the study: Ankylosing spondylitis blood appeared to be characterized by a TCR beta motif of eight highly homologous variants. Relatively scarce in peripheral blood, disease-linked clones were CD8+. The authors reported significant enrichment of disease-linked clones in matched ankylosing spondylitis synovial fluid.

Sample: blood, either unsorted or a sorted T cell fraction (not recorded which). The chain is built from TRBV20-1 and TRBJ2-7, with a tentative D call TRBD1 (6 bases). The TCR comes from a male donor with ankylosing spondylitis or in good health (not recorded which). CDR3 sequence (DNA): TGCAGTGCTAGAGGCGGACAGCACTATCCTCTTTACGAGCAGTACTTC. Translating gives CSARGGQHYPLYEQYF.